These T cell receptor beta chains were read from a single sample in a study of blood T cell repertoires in COVID-19. Using immunoSEQ multiplex PCR, the repertoire was profiled, and TCRdb retains in-frame clones only, with some absent. Among over 90,000 clones listed, more than 80% were seen once. The specimen sequenced was peripheral blood. These receptors originate from a man older than 75 with COVID-19, enrolled during active disease. The CDR3 runs from the conserved cysteine through the conserved F or W. A D gene is named only where the DNA matches it firmly. Clone size is given for some rows only: seen once, a few or many times, or a class if the clone is expanded.

cdr3_nt: TGTGCCAGCAGCACCAGTGTGAGCACAGATACGCAGTATTTT
cdr3_aa: CASSTSVSTDTQYF
v_call: TRBV11-2
clone_size: -
j_call: TRBJ2-3
d_call: -
cdr3_length: 14

cdr3_nt: TGTGCCTGGAGTGTACCGAGGACAGGGTTCTACGAGCAGTACTTC
cdr3_aa: CAWSVPRTGFYEQYF
v_call: TRBV30
clone_size: once
j_call: TRBJ2-7
d_call: TRBD1
cdr3_length: 15

cdr3_nt: TGTGCCAGCAGTCTACCCAGCGGGAGAAGCACCGGGGAGCTGTTTTTT
cdr3_aa: CASSLPSGRSTGELFF
v_call: TRBV5-4
clone_size: -
j_call: TRBJ2-2
d_call: TRBD2
cdr3_length: 16

cdr3_nt: TGTGCCAGCAGCTTCAAGTGGACAGGGGGCTACGAGCAGTACTTC
cdr3_aa: CASSFKWTGGYEQYF
v_call: TRBV11-2
clone_size: -
j_call: TRBJ2-7
d_call: TRBD1
cdr3_length: 15

cdr3_nt: TGTGCCAGCCGCACACAGGGTTCGGCTGGCTACACCTTC
cdr3_aa: CASRTQGSAGYTF
v_call: TRBV3-1/TRBV3-2
clone_size: -
j_call: TRBJ1-2
d_call: -
cdr3_length: 13

cdr3_nt: TGTGCCAGCAGCGTAGGTCCTGGGGACAGGGGGTTTCGATTCACTGAAGCTTTCTTT
cdr3_aa: CASSVGPGDRGFRFTEAFF
v_call: TRBV9
clone_size: -
j_call: TRBJ1-1
d_call: TRBD1
cdr3_length: 19

cdr3_nt: TGCGCCAGCAGCTTGGGGAGAGGGCTAGCGGGAGAACTCTACGAGCAGTACTTC
cdr3_aa: CASSLGRGLAGELYEQYF
v_call: TRBV5-1
clone_size: -
j_call: TRBJ2-7
d_call: TRBD2
cdr3_length: 18

cdr3_nt: TGTGCCACCCGGACAGACTATAATTCACCCCTCCACTTT
cdr3_aa: CATRTDYNSPLHF
v_call: TRBV27
clone_size: -
j_call: TRBJ1-6
d_call: -
cdr3_length: 13

cdr3_nt: TGCAGTGCTAGTGAGATCCAGGAGACCCAGTACTTC
cdr3_aa: CSASEIQETQYF
v_call: TRBV20-1
clone_size: -
j_call: TRBJ2-5
d_call: -
cdr3_length: 12

cdr3_nt: TGTGCCAGCAGCTTAGACAGGGTCACAGATACGCAGTATTTT
cdr3_aa: CASSLDRVTDTQYF
v_call: TRBV7-2
clone_size: once
j_call: TRBJ2-3
d_call: -
cdr3_length: 14

cdr3_nt: TGTGCCACCAGCAGAGCTCCCCGACGGGGGATGAACACTGAAGCTTTCTTT
cdr3_aa: CATSRAPRRGMNTEAFF
v_call: TRBV15
clone_size: -
j_call: TRBJ1-1
d_call: -
cdr3_length: 17

cdr3_nt: TGTGCCAGCAGTGAAGTAAGGGGCGGCACCGGGGAGCTGTTTTTT
cdr3_aa: CASSEVRGGTGELFF
v_call: TRBV2
clone_size: once
j_call: TRBJ2-2
d_call: -
cdr3_length: 15

cdr3_nt: TGTGCCTGGACCAGGGGTAATTCCTATAATTCACCCCTCCACTTT
cdr3_aa: CAWTRGNSYNSPLHF
v_call: TRBV30
clone_size: -
j_call: TRBJ1-6
d_call: -
cdr3_length: 15

cdr3_nt: TGTGCCTCCTCCCCCGGAAACACCATATATTTT
cdr3_aa: CASSPGNTIYF
v_call: TRBV30
clone_size: -
j_call: TRBJ1-3
d_call: -
cdr3_length: 11

cdr3_nt: TGTGCCAGCAGTCCCGACAGGGCCTCCTTCAATGAGCAGTTCTTC
cdr3_aa: CASSPDRASFNEQFF
v_call: TRBV9
clone_size: few
j_call: TRBJ2-1
d_call: TRBD1
cdr3_length: 15

cdr3_nt: TGTGCCAGCAGCGAACAGGGCTACGAGCAGTACTTC
cdr3_aa: CASSEQGYEQYF
v_call: TRBV6-1
clone_size: -
j_call: TRBJ2-7
d_call: -
cdr3_length: 12